This T cell receptor (beta chain) was profiled in a study of shared T cell receptors in the human thymus. Of note for this clone: Other DNA sequences in this specimen translate into the identical CDR3.

Clones were read by immunoSEQ multiplex PCR, and TCRdb kept only the in-frame ones, dropping some. The sample lists hundreds of thousands of clones; more than 85% were seen once. Germline-derived CDR1 and CDR2 are MDHEN and SYDVKM. This CDR3 is built from 11 residues. The V gene lost 7 bases and the J gene lost 4 bases, with 7 bases spanning the gap. What was sequenced was thymocytes. The TCR comes from a human donor. The rearrangement uses TRBV28 and TRBJ2-5; the D is unclear. CDR3: CASIGSETQYF. In DNA form, the CDR3 reads TGTGCCAGCATTGGCTCAGAGACCCAGTACTTC.